The next 30 T cell receptor beta chains were all read from a single sample in a study of identical twins. Each CDR3 protein is one row after TCRdb ran MiXCR on the 5' RACE reads. The data show approximately 670,000 distinct CDR3 sequences, around 6.1% seen once. Sequencing used naive T cells sorted from blood. The receptors originated from a man aged 18 to 30 in good health.

The DNA of the CDR3 is TGTGCCAGCAGCTCACCGGGACTAGCGGGGCCGGGGACCAAAAACATTCAGTACTTC. Translated: CASSSPGLAGPGTKNIQYF. The chain uses TRBV28 and TRBJ2-4; TRBD2 matches at 13 bases. The CDR3 is made up of 19 amino acids. The germline V gene has CDR1 MDHEN and CDR2 SYDVKM. V lost 6 bases to trimming and J lost 2 bases; unmatched junction nucleotides: 13. Combining the CDR3 with reference TRBV28 and TRBJ2-4 gives the whole variable domain DVKVTQSSRYLVKRTGEKVFLECVQDMDHENMFWYRQDPGLGLRLIYFSYDVKMKEKGDIPEGYSVSREKKERFSLILESASTNQTSMYLCASSSPGLAGPGTKNIQYFGAGTRLSVL.

This clonotype was recorded a few times. The V and J genes are TRBV7-9 and TRBJ2-4; either TRBD1 or TRBD2 may supply D (5 bases each). This CDR3 comprises 17 residues. CDR1 and CDR2 from the germline V gene are SEHNR and FQNEAQ (reference sequence). V lost 2 bases to trimming and J lost 3 bases, with 17 bases between them. The CDR3 loop reads CASSLLPGRMVKNIQYF. The CDR3 DNA is TGTGCCAGCAGCTTACTCCCGGGACGCATGGTCAAAAACATTCAGTACTTC.

This rearrangement joins TRBV7-6 to TRBJ2-5; 9 bases line up with TRBD1. The CDR3 sequence is 15 residues long. Unmatched junction bases numbered 3, after V lost 3 bases and J lost 1 base. Looked up from germline, CDR1 is SGHVS and CDR2 is FNYEAQ. The CDR3 bases are TGTGCCAGCAGCTTTTTGGGACAGGGCCAAGAGACCCAGTACTTC. Amino acids: CASSFLGQGQETQYF.

The sample holds many counts of this clonotype. The J gene is TRBJ2-2, the V gene TRBV5-1, with TRBD2 matching over 7 bases. Germline V gene lookup returns CDR1 SGHRS and CDR2 YFSETQ. Trimming cost V 4 bases and J 4 bases; bases outside gene matches: 7. The CDR3 extends over 15 amino acids. For the CDR3, the DNA is TGCGCCAGCAGCGACAGCGGGAAGGTCACCGGGGAGCTGTTTTTT. Its protein is CASSDSGKVTGELFF.

The chain links TRBV18 to TRBJ2-7, with D maybe TRBD2 (6 bases). The germline V gene has CDR1 KGHSH and CDR2 LQKENI. Trimming pared 2 bases from V and 2 bases from J, leaving 16 bases between. This CDR3 has 16 amino acids. Here the CDR3 DNA reads TGTGCCAGCTCACCAGTGGAGGGGCACACTACCTACGAGCAGTACGTC. It specifies CASSPVEGHTTYEQYV.

This clonotype was counted many times. The chain links TRBV12-3 or TRBV12-4 to TRBJ1-5; D call uncertain. The CDR3 is 14 amino acids. V lost 6 bases and J lost 5, with 14 bases in between. CDR3 amino acids: CASSRTWQDQPQHF. CDR3 nucleotide sequence: TGTGCCAGCAGCCGGACTTGGCAGGATCAGCCCCAGCATTTT.

This clonotype came up many times. The rearrangement joins TRBV6-5 to TRBJ2-7; possibly TRBD1 for D (5 bases). Trimming shortened V by 5 bases and J by 5 bases, and 16 bases separated the two germline ends. Germline V gene sequence: CDR1 MNHEY, CDR2 SVGAGI. The CDR3 is made up of 14 amino acids. CDR3: CASSVLQGSHEQYV. For the CDR3, the DNA is TGTGCCAGCAGTGTACTCCAGGGTTCCCACGAGCAGTACGTC.

The CDR3 DNA is TGTGCCAGCAGTTACTCGGGGACTAGCGGGAGGGCCAATGAGCAGTTCTTC. Translated: CASSYSGTSGRANEQFF. The chain carries TRBV6-5 and TRBJ2-1, with 16 bases lining up with TRBD2. Germline V lookup: CDR1 MNHEY, CDR2 SVGAGI. The CDR3 sequence is 17 residues long. After removal of 0 bases from V and 6 bases from J, the junction contained 2 bases not matched to a gene.

This clonotype occurred many times. The genes are TRBV20-1 and TRBJ2-7, with D unresolved. Germline CDR1 reads DFQATT; CDR2 reads SNEGSKA (reference sequence). The CDR3 sequence is 13 residues long. Trimming pared 4 bases from V and 3 bases from J, leaving 13 bases between. CDR3 DNA: TGCAGTGCTAATGGAAACGGTGTCTACGAGCAGTACTTC. Its protein is CSANGNGVYEQYF.

This clonotype was counted a few times. This chain links TRBV11-2 with TRBJ2-1, with TRBD2 identical over 11 bases. The CDR3 contains 16 residues. V shed 5 bases, J shed 7 bases, and the junction held 10 bases outside the gene matches. CDR1 is SGHAT and CDR2 is FQNNGV in the germline V gene. Here the CDR3 DNA reads TGTGCCAGCAGCCTCCCAGCCGGGACTAGCGGAAATGAGCAGTTCTTC. Its protein product is CASSLPAGTSGNEQFF. The whole variable domain, filled in from reference TRBV11-2 and TRBJ2-1, reads EAGVAQSPRYKIIEKRQSVAFWCNPISGHATLYWYQQILGQGPKLLIQFQNNGVVDDSQLPKDRFSAERLKGVDSTLKIQPAKLEDSAVYLCASSLPAGTSGNEQFFGPGTRLTVL.

The chain couples TRBV20-1 to TRBJ1-1; D is undetermined. CDR1 is DFQATT, CDR2 SNEGSKA, per germline (reference sequence). With 5 bases removed from V and 1 base from J, the gap between germline ends came to 11 bases. This CDR3 contains 13 residues. The CDR3 region is CSAPRRANTEAFF. Written as DNA, the CDR3 is TGCAGTGCTCCTCGTAGGGCGAACACTGAAGCTTTCTTT.

This clonotype has ten or more counts. This chain joins TRBV28 and TRBJ2-1; tentatively, D is TRBD1 (6 bases). Per germline, CDR1 MDHEN and CDR2 SYDVKM. Trimming shortened V by 3 bases and J by 0 bases, and 15 bases separated the two germline ends. CDR3 size: 17 residues. CDR3 sequence (DNA): TGTGCCAGCAGTTTCCTACAGGGAACTTTCTCCTACAATGAGCAGTTCTTC. This gives the protein CASSFLQGTFSYNEQFF. Drawing the rest from reference TRBV28 and TRBJ2-1, the complete variable domain is DVKVTQSSRYLVKRTGEKVFLECVQDMDHENMFWYRQDPGLGLRLIYFSYDVKMKEKGDIPEGYSVSREKKERFSLILESASTNQTSMYLCASSFLQGTFSYNEQFFGPGTRLTVL.

This chain uses TRBV28 with TRBJ2-4; 9 bases align to TRBD2. CDR3 length: 20 residues. Germline loops: CDR1 MDHEN, CDR2 SYDVKM. V was clipped by 0 bases and J by 1 base; unmatched bases: 13. The CDR3 sequence is CASSLWERGSGRKAKNIQYF. As DNA, the CDR3 is TGTGCCAGCAGTTTATGGGAGAGGGGTAGCGGGAGAAAGGCCAAAAACATTCAGTACTTC.

This chain joins TRBV7-8 and TRBJ2-7, with D possibly TRBD1 on 6 matching bases. The V end lost 4 bases, the J end lost 6 bases, and 22 bases lay between the germline ends. Germline CDR1 is SGHVS and CDR2 is FQNEAQ. The length of the CDR3 is 16 residues. CDR3 nucleotides: TGTGCCAGCAGCTCGCCGAGGGACGTGGGGGCTCTCGAGCAGTACTTC. Translated, it gives CASSSPRDVGALEQYF.

There are many counts of this clonotype. The chain carries TRBV29-1 and TRBJ2-1; 10 nucleotides line up with TRBD1. The CDR3 extends over 13 amino acids. Looked up from germline, CDR1 is SQVTM and CDR2 is ANQGSEA. The trim removed 6 bases at V and 10 bases at J, leaving 9 bases unmatched. The CDR3 coding sequence is TGCAGCGTGAGACAGGGGGCGCTAAGGGAGCAGTTCTTC. Residues: CSVRQGALREQFF.

This clonotype appeared many times. This chain links TRBV12-3 or TRBV12-4 with TRBJ2-1; D is tentatively TRBD1 or TRBD2 (6 bases each). CDR3 size: 14 residues. The V and J ends lost 3 bases and 7 bases respectively, with 13 bases between them. CDR3 protein: CASSLQGGKNEQFF. In nucleotides, the CDR3 is TGTGCCAGCAGTTTGCAAGGGGGGAAGAATGAGCAGTTCTTC.

This clonotype was seen at least ten times. This chain connects TRBV6-2 or TRBV6-3 to TRBJ2-5; TRBD1 agrees at 7 bases. The germline V gene encodes CDR1 MNHEY and CDR2 SVGEGT. The V segment lost 6 bases and the J segment 4 bases; nucleotides outside the gene matches: 2. CDR3 length: 12 amino acids. CDR3 sequence reads: CASSRDRETQYF. The CDR3 region has the DNA TGTGCCAGCAGCCGGGACAGAGAGACCCAGTACTTC.

This clonotype was seen repeatedly, ten times or more. CDR3 nucleotide sequence: TGTGCCAGCAGCTTAGGGCTAGGGACGAACACTGAAGCTTTCTTT. It translates to CASSLGLGTNTEAFF. The rearrangement uses TRBV7-6 and TRBJ1-1, with a weak D call TRBD1 (5 bases). Looked up from germline, CDR1 is SGHVS and CDR2 is FNYEAQ. V was shortened by 1 base and J by 1 base, with 10 bases between the two germline ends. The CDR3 is 15 amino acids.

CDR3 amino acids: CASTLGLAGGFQEQYV. The CDR3, as DNA: TGTGCCAGCACCCTGGGACTAGCGGGAGGATTTCAGGAGCAGTACGTC. J is TRBJ2-7 and V is TRBV12-3 or TRBV12-4; 15 bases align to TRBD2. CDR3 length: 16 residues. The junction had 11 bases not matched to a gene; V was cut back by 7 bases and J by 7 bases.

This clonotype was seen repeatedly, ten times or more. V gene TRBV19 combines with J gene TRBJ2-1, with 7 nucleotides matching TRBD2. The trim removed 2 bases at V and 8 bases at J, leaving 12 bases unmatched. Germline lookup yields CDR1 LNHDA and CDR2 SQIVND (reference sequence). This CDR3 is 16 amino acids long. In nucleotides, the CDR3 is TGTGCCAGTAGTATATCTAGCAGGCGGGAGAATCATGAGCAGTTCTTC. Protein sequence: CASSISSRRENHEQFF.

This clonotype showed up many times. The chain combines TRBV5-5 with TRBJ1-4, with 8 bases fitting TRBD1. The CDR3 sequence is 14 residues long. The trim removed 5 bases at V and 5 bases at J, leaving 5 bases unmatched. Per the germline V gene, CDR1 is SGHKS and CDR2 is YYEKEE (reference sequence). The DNA for the CDR3 is TGTGCCAGCAGGCCAGGACAGGGAAATGAAAAACTGTTTTTT. Translation gives CASRPGQGNEKLFF.

This clonotype was found many times. The J gene is TRBJ2-3, the V gene TRBV5-1; D perhaps matches TRBD2 (6 bases). V shed 0 bases and J shed 2 bases, with 16 bases lying between them. This CDR3 has 17 residues. Per germline, CDR1 SGHRS and CDR2 YFSETQ. In DNA, the CDR3 is TGCGCCAGCAGCTTGGTGTTTCGGAGGGGTACCACAGATACGCAGTATTTT. Translated, it gives CASSLVFRRGTTDTQYF.

This clonotype was picked up many times. The chain has TRBV6-5 and TRBJ2-1; 11 bases line up with TRBD2. The CDR3 covers 18 residues. Germline-derived CDR1 and CDR2 are MNHEY and SVGAGI. V shed 0 bases and J 8 bases; nucleotides not matched to a gene: 12. This CDR3 reads CASSYSASGGFRAYEQFF. CDR3 nucleotide sequence: TGTGCCAGCAGTTACTCCGCTAGCGGGGGGTTCCGGGCTTATGAGCAGTTCTTC.

The chain links TRBV20-1 to TRBJ2-7; 12 bases fit TRBD2. V was clipped by 6 bases and J by 6 bases; unmatched bases: 9. This CDR3 is built from 14 residues. The germline V gene encodes CDR1 DFQATT and CDR2 SNEGSKA (reference sequence). In DNA, the CDR3 is TGCAGTGCGGGAAGACTAGCGGGGGTGGGCGAGCAGTACTTC. Encoded protein: CSAGRLAGVGEQYF.

This clonotype has a count of ten or more. The rearrangement links TRBV5-6 to TRBJ2-7; TRBD2 is a possible D gene (5 bases). Trimming removed 1 base at V and 10 bases at J, with 12 bases between. CDR3 length equals 12 residues. Germline CDR1 SGHDT, CDR2 YYEEEE. This CDR3 is CASSLTDSRQYV. CDR3 bases: TGTGCCAGCAGCTTGACGGACTCGAGACAGTACGTC.

The chain joins TRBV7-9 to TRBJ2-2; D remains ambiguous. Trimming pared 5 bases from V and 0 bases from J, leaving 10 bases between. This CDR3 comprises 15 residues. Germline values: CDR1 SEHNR, CDR2 FQNEAQ (reference sequence). Written as DNA, the CDR3 is TGTGCCAGCAGCCCAACGAACGCGAACACCGGGGAGCTGTTTTTT. Translating gives CASSPTNANTGELFF.

This chain links TRBV11-2 with TRBJ2-2; 9 nucleotides line up with TRBD1. This CDR3 has 16 amino acids. The V segment lost 6 bases and the J segment 0 bases; nucleotides outside the gene matches: 5. Germline CDR1 reads SGHAT; CDR2 reads FQNNGV. The CDR3, as DNA: TGTGCCAGCAGATCCCGACAGGGGGCGAACACCGGGGAGCTGTTTTTT. It yields the protein CASRSRQGANTGELFF.

V and J are TRBV5-1 and TRBJ2-3; no clear D. CDR1 and CDR2 (germline): SGHRS, YFSETQ. The CDR3 is made up of 15 amino acids. V lost 2 bases to trimming and J lost 5 bases, with 15 bases between them. The CDR3 loop reads CASSLLEDAQDTQYF. In DNA form, the CDR3 reads TGCGCCAGCAGCTTATTGGAAGATGCCCAAGATACGCAGTATTTT.

V gene TRBV29-1 combines with J gene TRBJ2-1, with D perhaps matching TRBD2 (6 bases). The length of the CDR3 is 14 residues. V was pared by 7 bases and J by 5 bases, with 18 bases between. Germline CDR1 and CDR2: SQVTM and ANQGSEA. CDR3 DNA sequence: TGCAGCGGCGGTATCTCAAGGACTAACAATGAGCAGTTCTTC. It encodes CSGGISRTNNEQFF.

This clonotype was counted once. J is TRBJ2-7 and V is TRBV11-3, with D perhaps being TRBD1 or TRBD2 (5 bases each). Germline V gene data show CDR1 as SGHNT and CDR2 as YENEEA. This CDR3 is 17 amino acids long. V lost 0 bases and J 0 bases, leaving 15 bases between the germline ends. The CDR3 region has the DNA TGTGCCAGCAGCTTAGATGTCGGGACCCCGGGCTCCTACGAGCAGTACGTC. Translation: CASSLDVGTPGSYEQYV.